These T cell receptor beta chains were read from a single sample in a study of blood T cell repertoires in COVID-19. TCRdb keeps only in-frame clones here, not all; method: immunoSEQ multiplex PCR. Of fewer than 200,000 clones listed, around 90% are singletons. Source material: PBMCs or T cells enriched from blood (not recorded which). These receptors were taken from a woman between 18 and 30 years old who had recovered from COVID-19. The CDR3 runs from the conserved cysteine through the conserved F or W. A D gene is named only where the DNA matches it firmly. The size of a clone is reported for some rows only, either as once, few or many, or as a class for expanded clones.

clone_size: -
j_call: TRBJ2-1
d_call: TRBD2
v_call: TRBV9
cdr3_nt: TGTGCCAGCAGCGTACGCCTGGCGGTGGCTAGCGGGATAATATCCTACAATGAGCAGTTCTTC
cdr3_aa: CASSVRLAVASGIISYNEQFF

clone_size: -
j_call: TRBJ1-6
d_call: -
v_call: TRBV6-5
cdr3_nt: TGTGCCAGCAGTTACGAGGCATTGCGCGATTCACCCCTCCACTTT
cdr3_aa: CASSYEALRDSPLHF

clone_size: -
j_call: TRBJ1-2
d_call: TRBD1
v_call: TRBV28
cdr3_nt: TGTGCCAGCAGCTCTACCGGACAGGGAATCCCCCCGAGTGGCTACACCTTC
cdr3_aa: CASSSTGQGIPPSGYTF

clone_size: -
j_call: TRBJ2-7
d_call: TRBD1
v_call: TRBV9
cdr3_nt: TGTGCCAGCAGCGTAGGGACAGGAACCTACGAGCAGTACTTC
cdr3_aa: CASSVGTGTYEQYF

clone_size: -
j_call: TRBJ2-7
d_call: TRBD2
v_call: TRBV15
cdr3_nt: TGTGCCACCCCTCGGACTAGCCCCTACGAGCAGTACTTC
cdr3_aa: CATPRTSPYEQYF

clone_size: -
j_call: TRBJ2-5
d_call: TRBD1
v_call: TRBV5-6
cdr3_nt: TGTGCCAGCAGCTGGGACAGGGAAGAGACCCAGTACTTC
cdr3_aa: CASSWDREETQYF

clone_size: -
j_call: TRBJ2-3
d_call: -
v_call: TRBV11-2
cdr3_nt: TGTGCCAGCAGCCCCCCGAGGCCACCGCCACAAAGGGATACGCAGTATTTT
cdr3_aa: CASSPPRPPPQRDTQYF

clone_size: -
j_call: TRBJ2-7
d_call: -
v_call: TRBV7-7
cdr3_nt: TGTGCTAGCAGCTCCGGGGAGGCCTACGAGCAGTACTTC
cdr3_aa: CASSSGEAYEQYF

clone_size: once
j_call: TRBJ1-2
d_call: -
v_call: TRBV27
cdr3_nt: TGTGCCAGCAGTTCCGGACATCCAAACCCCTATGGCTACACCTTC
cdr3_aa: CASSSGHPNPYGYTF

clone_size: once
j_call: TRBJ1-3
d_call: -
v_call: TRBV28
cdr3_nt: TGTGCCAGCAGTTACATAAACACCATATATTTT
cdr3_aa: CASSYINTIYF

clone_size: -
j_call: TRBJ2-1
d_call: TRBD1
v_call: TRBV6-6
cdr3_nt: TGTGCCAGCAGTAACAGGGGACAATACAATGAGCAGTTCTTC
cdr3_aa: CASSNRGQYNEQFF

clone_size: -
j_call: TRBJ2-5
d_call: TRBD2
v_call: TRBV3-1/TRBV3-2
cdr3_nt: TGTGCCAGCAGCCACCAAGCGGGAGGGTTCGAGACCCAGTACTTC
cdr3_aa: CASSHQAGGFETQYF

clone_size: -
j_call: TRBJ2-1
d_call: TRBD1
v_call: TRBV5-1
cdr3_nt: TGCGCCAGCAGCCCCCGAGGGCGGACAGGGGTCAATGAGCAGTTCTTC
cdr3_aa: CASSPRGRTGVNEQFF

clone_size: -
j_call: TRBJ1-1
d_call: TRBD1
v_call: TRBV30
cdr3_nt: TGTGCCTGGAGTGTGGGACAGGGAGCTTTCTTT
cdr3_aa: CAWSVGQGAFF

clone_size: -
j_call: TRBJ2-5
d_call: -
v_call: TRBV6-5
cdr3_nt: TGTGCCAGCAGTTATAGAAATTCGGAGACCCAGTACTTC
cdr3_aa: CASSYRNSETQYF

clone_size: -
j_call: TRBJ1-2
d_call: TRBD1
v_call: TRBV19
cdr3_nt: TGTGCCAGTAGTATAGAAATGGGACAGCTCCTCAACCTCTATGGCTACACCTTC
cdr3_aa: CASSIEMGQLLNLYGYTF

clone_size: -
j_call: TRBJ1-1
d_call: -
v_call: TRBV21-1
cdr3_nt: TGTGCCAGCAGCCGCGACGACAGGGGCCGAGGGACTGAAGCTTTCTTT
cdr3_aa: CASSRDDRGRGTEAFF

clone_size: -
j_call: TRBJ1-2
d_call: -
v_call: TRBV30
cdr3_nt: TGTGCCTGGGAGCCCGACTATCTAGGTGGCTACACCTTC
cdr3_aa: CAWEPDYLGGYTF

clone_size: -
j_call: TRBJ1-1
d_call: -
v_call: TRBV11-1
cdr3_nt: TGTGCCAGCAGCCACGGGGGATACACTGAAGCTTTCTTT
cdr3_aa: CASSHGGYTEAFF

clone_size: -
j_call: TRBJ2-5
d_call: -
v_call: TRBV5-1
cdr3_nt: TGCGCCAGCAGCTCTCGGCCCCGATCAGAGACTAGGAGGATACAAGAGACCCAGTACTTC
cdr3_aa: CASSSRPRSETRRIQETQYF

clone_size: -
j_call: TRBJ2-7
d_call: TRBD2
v_call: TRBV5-4
cdr3_nt: TGTGCCAGCAGCTTGTCGATCGCGGGAAGGACTAGCGGGATCTACGAGCAGTACTTC
cdr3_aa: CASSLSIAGRTSGIYEQYF

clone_size: -
j_call: TRBJ2-1
d_call: -
v_call: TRBV2
cdr3_nt: TGTGCCAGCAGTGCTGAGAGCTCCTACAATGAGCAGTTCTTC
cdr3_aa: CASSAESSYNEQFF

clone_size: -
j_call: TRBJ1-3
d_call: TRBD1
v_call: TRBV28
cdr3_nt: TGTGCCAGCAGTTTGGGACAGACTGGAAACACCATATATTTT
cdr3_aa: CASSLGQTGNTIYF

clone_size: -
j_call: TRBJ2-7
d_call: -
v_call: TRBV6-5
cdr3_nt: TGTGCCAGCAGTCCATCTGAGGTGTACGAGCAGTACTTC
cdr3_aa: CASSPSEVYEQYF

clone_size: -
j_call: TRBJ2-7
d_call: TRBD1
v_call: TRBV15
cdr3_nt: TGTGCCACCAGCAGAGGGGACAGCTACGAGCAGTACTTC
cdr3_aa: CATSRGDSYEQYF

clone_size: few
j_call: TRBJ2-1
d_call: TRBD2
v_call: TRBV7-9
cdr3_nt: TGTGCCAGCAGCTTTTCGCCTAGCGGGGTCCTTGAGCAGTTCTTC
cdr3_aa: CASSFSPSGVLEQFF

clone_size: few
j_call: TRBJ2-3
d_call: -
v_call: TRBV11-2
cdr3_nt: TGTGCCAGCAGCCAGGGGGGAAGGGAGACAGATACGCAGTATTTT
cdr3_aa: CASSQGGRETDTQYF

clone_size: -
j_call: TRBJ2-7
d_call: TRBD1
v_call: TRBV6-5
cdr3_nt: TGTGCCAGCAGTCCCAGACAGGGCTACGAGCAGTACTTC
cdr3_aa: CASSPRQGYEQYF

clone_size: -
j_call: TRBJ2-5
d_call: TRBD1
v_call: TRBV9
cdr3_nt: TGTGCCAGCGGGACCGGGACAGGGGAAGAGACCCAGTACTTC
cdr3_aa: CASGTGTGEETQYF

clone_size: -
j_call: TRBJ1-3
d_call: -
v_call: TRBV6-6
cdr3_nt: TGTGCCAGCAGTTACTCTTCAGGAAACACCATATATTTT
cdr3_aa: CASSYSSGNTIYF